This is a list of T cell receptor beta chains from one sample in a study of blood T cell repertoires in COVID-19. TCRdb's copy holds only in-frame clones and misses some; the assay was immunoSEQ multiplex PCR. The sample has hundreds of thousands of clones, 88% seen once. Sequenced: peripheral blood. Receptors originate from a man aged 18 to 30 with active or convalescent COVID-19. The CDR3 runs from the conserved cysteine through the conserved F or W. D genes are given only for firm matches. Expanded clones are given a class, and other clones once, few, many or no size at all.

V gene	J gene	clone size	CDR3 length	D gene	CDR3 protein	CDR3 DNA
TRBV2	TRBJ2-7	.	14	.	CASTRHPISYEQYF	TGTGCCAGCACCCGACATCCTATCTCCTACGAGCAGTACTTC
TRBV27	TRBJ1-2	few	16	TRBD1	CASSFLTGGAVYGYTF	TGTGCCAGCAGTTTCCTTACAGGGGGCGCGGTCTATGGCTACACCTTC
TRBV29-1	TRBJ1-2	.	13	.	CSVEFGGSYGYTF	TGCAGCGTTGAATTTGGGGGGTCCTATGGCTACACCTTC
TRBV10-1	TRBJ2-2	.	14	TRBD1	CASSGDRGTGELFF	TGCGCCAGCAGTGGGGACAGGGGCACCGGGGAGCTGTTTTTT
TRBV27	TRBJ1-1	.	20	TRBD1	CASSHSTGTGKEGVNTEAFF	TGTGCCAGCAGTCACTCTACCGGGACAGGGAAAGAAGGGGTGAACACTGAAGCTTTCTTT
TRBV10-2	TRBJ1-6	.	15	TRBD1	CASSGRDRGNSPLHF	TGCGCCAGCAGTGGTCGGGACAGGGGTAATTCACCCCTCCACTTT
TRBV7-2	TRBJ2-1	.	12	TRBD2	CASSRAGNEQFF	TGTGCCAGCAGCCGAGCGGGGAATGAGCAGTTCTTC
TRBV6-6	TRBJ1-5	.	13	.	CASGTPSGQPQHF	TGTGCCAGCGGTACTCCGTCGGGTCAGCCCCAGCATTTT
TRBV7-9	TRBJ2-5	.	13	TRBD1	CASSLLGGGTQYF	TGTGCCAGCAGCCTTTTAGGGGGCGGGACCCAGTACTTC
TRBV6-5	TRBJ2-3	.	12	.	CASSQSTDTQYF	TGTGCCAGCAGTCAAAGCACAGATACGCAGTATTTT
TRBV3-1/TRBV3-2	TRBJ2-5	.	16	TRBD2	CASSPPLTSRQETQYF	TGTGCCAGCAGCCCTCCTTTGACTAGCCGCCAAGAGACCCAGTACTTC
TRBV6-2/TRBV6-3	TRBJ1-1	.	14	TRBD1	CASSSTGGSTEAFF	TGTGCCAGCAGTTCCACAGGGGGCAGCACTGAAGCTTTCTTT
TRBV2	TRBJ1-5	.	14	.	CASRGGSYNQPQHF	TGTGCCAGCAGGGGGGGGAGCTACAATCAGCCCCAGCATTTT
TRBV7-2	TRBJ1-5	.	15	.	CASSSSGTLNQPQHF	TGTGCCAGCAGCTCCTCCGGGACATTAAATCAGCCCCAGCATTTT
TRBV5-1	TRBJ1-2	few	12	TRBD1	CASRLQGGGYTF	TGCGCCAGCAGATTGCAGGGGGGTGGCTACACCTTC
TRBV5-6	TRBJ2-1	.	15	.	CASSLGLGLGDEQFF	TGTGCCAGCAGCTTGGGGTTGGGGCTGGGTGATGAGCAGTTCTTC
TRBV12-3/TRBV12-4	TRBJ2-5	once	13	.	CASSLSSQETQYF	TGTGCCAGCAGTTTGTCCAGCCAAGAGACCCAGTACTTC
TRBV5-8	TRBJ2-1	.	15	.	CASSRLITGYNEQFF	TGTGCCAGCAGCCGACTGATAACTGGCTACAATGAGCAGTTCTTC
TRBV27	TRBJ1-5	few	14	.	CASSSTGLRFPQHF	TGTGCCAGCAGTTCGACGGGACTCCGATTCCCCCAGCATTTT
TRBV5-1	TRBJ2-7	.	14	.	CASSLGQLAYEQYF	TGCGCCAGCAGCTTGGGACAGCTTGCCTACGAGCAGTACTTC
TRBV18	TRBJ2-3	.	15	TRBD2	CASSLGTSGADTQYF	TGTGCCAGCTCACTCGGGACTAGCGGGGCGGATACGCAGTATTTT
TRBV19	TRBJ1-1	.	13	.	CASIRGGGTEAFF	TGTGCCAGTATTCGGGGGGGAGGAACTGAAGCTTTCTTT
TRBV2	TRBJ1-5	.	13	TRBD1	CASTGGEDQPQHF	TGTGCCAGCACAGGGGGAGAAGACCAGCCCCAGCATTTT
TRBV24-1	TRBJ2-7	.	16	TRBD1	CATSEPDREAGYEQYF	TGTGCCACCAGTGAACCCGACAGGGAAGCTGGTTACGAGCAGTACTTC
TRBV3-1/TRBV3-2	TRBJ1-4	.	18	TRBD1	CASSNAGTGRLRGEKLFF	TGTGCCAGCAGCAATGCCGGGACAGGACGCCTCCGGGGTGAAAAACTGTTTTTT
TRBV5-1	TRBJ1-2	once	13	TRBD1	CASSTGTVYGYTF	TGCGCCAGCAGCACCGGGACAGTCTATGGCTACACCTTC
TRBV11-1	TRBJ2-6	.	16	.	CASSFTGYGGANVLTF	TGTGCCAGCAGCTTTACAGGGTATGGTGGGGCCAACGTCCTGACTTTC
TRBV19	TRBJ2-3	.	13	.	CASSFGGQDTQYF	TGTGCCAGTAGTTTTGGTGGACAGGATACGCAGTATTTT
TRBV18	TRBJ1-2	few	16	.	CASSPRAGESNYGYTF	TGTGCCAGCTCACCAAGGGCAGGGGAGTCGAACTATGGCTACACCTTC
TRBV9	TRBJ2-5	once	15	.	CASSVAEGAGGTQYF	TGTGCCAGCAGCGTCGCGGAGGGGGCAGGCGGCACCCAGTACTTC
TRBV4-2	TRBJ1-1	.	15	.	CASSRPGSVNTEAFF	TGTGCCAGCAGCCGCCCTGGCAGTGTGAACACTGAAGCTTTCTTT
TRBV9	TRBJ2-1	.	16	.	CASSVPSTTGRNEQFF	TGTGCCAGCAGCGTACCTAGCACGACAGGGAGGAATGAGCAGTTCTTC
TRBV9	TRBJ2-2	.	15	.	CASSVAPGDTGELFF	TGTGCCAGCAGCGTAGCGCCGGGGGACACCGGGGAGCTGTTTTTT
TRBV27	TRBJ1-5	.	14	.	CASSLLGANQPQHF	TGTGCCAGCAGTTTATTGGGGGCCAATCAGCCCCAGCATTTT
TRBV18	TRBJ1-1	.	13	.	CASSRDLSTEAFF	TGTGCCAGCTCCCGCGATTTAAGCACTGAAGCTTTCTTT
TRBV5-1	TRBJ2-7	few	12	.	CASKDNTYEQYF	TGCGCCAGCAAGGACAACACCTACGAGCAGTACTTC
TRBV5-1	TRBJ2-5	.	14	.	CASSTGTEKETQYF	TGCGCCAGCAGCACTGGGACTGAAAAAGAGACCCAGTACTTC
TRBV7-2	TRBJ1-6	.	15	.	CASSLGAYYNSPLHF	TGTGCCAGCAGCTTAGGGGCGTATTATAATTCACCCCTCCACTTT
TRBV4-3	TRBJ1-6	.	17	TRBD1	CASSQEESTGGNSPLHF	TGCGCCAGCAGCCAAGAGGAGTCGACAGGGGGGAATTCACCCCTCCACTTT
TRBV6-4	TRBJ2-3	few	17	TRBD2	CASSDSASGDSTDTQYF	TGTGCCAGCAGTGACTCGGCTAGCGGGGACAGCACAGATACGCAGTATTTT
TRBV19	TRBJ1-4	.	15	TRBD1	CASSIDPDRASKLFF	TGTGCCAGTAGTATAGACCCGGACAGGGCCTCGAAACTGTTTTTT
TRBV3-1/TRBV3-2	TRBJ2-7	.	14	TRBD2	CASSPAGGPYEQYF	TGTGCCAGCAGCCCGGCGGGGGGCCCGTACGAGCAGTACTTC
TRBV10-3	TRBJ2-2	.	16	TRBD1	CAISEPGQGNTGELFF	TGTGCCATCAGTGAGCCTGGACAGGGGAACACCGGGGAGCTGTTTTTT
TRBV13	TRBJ2-3	.	16	.	CASSLEPETSTDTQYF	TGTGCCAGCAGCTTAGAACCAGAGACTAGCACAGATACGCAGTATTTT
TRBV27	TRBJ2-7	.	13	.	CASSLGTNYEQYF	TGTGCCAGCAGTTTAGGGACAAACTACGAGCAGTACTTC
TRBV2	TRBJ1-2	.	15	.	CASIKGDTPGYGYTF	TGTGCCAGCATAAAGGGGGACACTCCTGGCTATGGCTACACCTTC
TRBV12-5	TRBJ2-1	.	12	TRBD2	CASGSRGDEQFF	TGTGCTAGTGGATCCCGGGGGGATGAGCAGTTCTTC
TRBV10-3	TRBJ1-5	.	16	TRBD1	CAISTTGVESNQPQHF	TGTGCCATCAGCACGACAGGGGTCGAAAGCAATCAGCCCCAGCATTTT
TRBV6-5	TRBJ1-6	.	14	.	CASSSVSYNSPLHF	TGTGCCAGCAGTTCCGTCTCCTATAATTCACCCCTCCACTTT
TRBV10-1	TRBJ1-1	.	14	.	CASSEGGWNTEAFF	TGCGCCAGCAGTGAGGGGGGGTGGAACACTGAAGCTTTCTTT
TRBV7-2	TRBJ1-6	few	15	.	CASSGRQAHNSPLHF	TGTGCCAGCAGCGGTAGACAGGCCCATAATTCACCCCTCCACTTT
TRBV7-3	TRBJ2-1	.	15	TRBD2	CASSEGLAFYNEQFF	TGTGCCAGCAGCGAGGGACTAGCGTTCTACAATGAGCAGTTCTTC
TRBV27	TRBJ1-5	.	14	.	CASRGSTFNQPQHF	TGTGCCAGCCGGGGATCTACCTTTAATCAGCCCCAGCATTTT
TRBV5-1	TRBJ2-5	.	15	.	CASSITGGAQETQYF	TGCGCCAGCAGTATTACCGGGGGAGCCCAAGAGACCCAGTACTTC
TRBV7-2	TRBJ1-3	.	13	.	CASSPQSGDTIYF	TGTGCCAGCAGCCCACAAAGCGGGGACACCATATATTTT
TRBV5-1	TRBJ1-3	.	15	.	CASSSDSSSGNTIYF	TGCGCCAGCAGCTCAGACAGCAGCTCTGGAAACACCATATATTTT
TRBV19	TRBJ1-2	once	14	.	CASSILGQNYGYTF	TGTGCCAGTAGTATCCTTGGACAGAACTATGGCTACACCTTC
TRBV5-5	TRBJ2-1	few	16	.	CASSLAGESSYNEQFF	TGTGCCAGCAGCTTGGCGGGGGAAAGCTCCTACAATGAGCAGTTCTTC
TRBV9	TRBJ1-4	.	16	TRBD1	CASSVGHRGPGEKLFF	TGTGCCAGCAGCGTAGGTCACAGGGGGCCTGGCGAAAAACTGTTTTTT
TRBV13	TRBJ1-3	.	12	.	CASSTPPNTIYF	TGTGCCAGCAGCACACCCCCGAACACCATATATTTT